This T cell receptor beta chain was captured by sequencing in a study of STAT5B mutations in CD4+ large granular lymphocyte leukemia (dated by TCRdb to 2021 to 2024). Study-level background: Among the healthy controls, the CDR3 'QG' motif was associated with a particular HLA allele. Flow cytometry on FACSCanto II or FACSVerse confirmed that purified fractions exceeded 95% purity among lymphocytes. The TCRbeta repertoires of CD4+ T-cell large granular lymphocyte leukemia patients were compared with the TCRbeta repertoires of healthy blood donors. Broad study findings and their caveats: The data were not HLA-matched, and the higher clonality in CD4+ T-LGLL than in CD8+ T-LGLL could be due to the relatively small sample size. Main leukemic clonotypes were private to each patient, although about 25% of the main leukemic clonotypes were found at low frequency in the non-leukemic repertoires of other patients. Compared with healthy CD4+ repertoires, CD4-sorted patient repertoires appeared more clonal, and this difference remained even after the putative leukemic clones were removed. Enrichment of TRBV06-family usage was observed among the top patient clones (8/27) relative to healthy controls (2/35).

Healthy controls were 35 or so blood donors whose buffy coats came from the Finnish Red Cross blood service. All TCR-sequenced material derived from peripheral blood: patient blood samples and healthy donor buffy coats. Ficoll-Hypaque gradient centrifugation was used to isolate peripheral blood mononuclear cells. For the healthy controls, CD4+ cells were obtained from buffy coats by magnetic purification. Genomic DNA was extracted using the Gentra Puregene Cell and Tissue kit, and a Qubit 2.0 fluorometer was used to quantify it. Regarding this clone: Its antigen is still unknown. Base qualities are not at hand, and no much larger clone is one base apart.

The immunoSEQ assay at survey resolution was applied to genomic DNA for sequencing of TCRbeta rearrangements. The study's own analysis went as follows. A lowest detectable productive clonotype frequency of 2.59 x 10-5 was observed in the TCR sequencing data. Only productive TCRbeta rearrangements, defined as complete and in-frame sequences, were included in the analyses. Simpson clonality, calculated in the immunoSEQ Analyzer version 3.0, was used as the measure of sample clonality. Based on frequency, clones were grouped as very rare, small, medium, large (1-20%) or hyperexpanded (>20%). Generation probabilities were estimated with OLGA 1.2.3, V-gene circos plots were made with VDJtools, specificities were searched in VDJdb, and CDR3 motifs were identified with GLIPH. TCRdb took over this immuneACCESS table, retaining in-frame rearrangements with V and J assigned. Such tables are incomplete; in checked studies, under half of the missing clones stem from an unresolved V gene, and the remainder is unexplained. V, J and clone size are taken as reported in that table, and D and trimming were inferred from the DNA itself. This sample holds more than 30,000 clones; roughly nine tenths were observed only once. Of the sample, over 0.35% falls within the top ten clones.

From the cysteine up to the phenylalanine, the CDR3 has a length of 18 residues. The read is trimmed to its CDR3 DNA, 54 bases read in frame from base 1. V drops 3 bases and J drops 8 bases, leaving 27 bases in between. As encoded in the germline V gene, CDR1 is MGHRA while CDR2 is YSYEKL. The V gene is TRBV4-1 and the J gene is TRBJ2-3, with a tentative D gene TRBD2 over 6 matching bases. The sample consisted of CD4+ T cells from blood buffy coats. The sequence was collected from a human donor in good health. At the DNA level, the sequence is TGCGCCAGCAGCCAGGGGGTTTTTGGCGGGATAAATAGGGGTACGCAGTATTTT. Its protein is CASSQGVFGGINRGTQYF.